The clone carrying this T cell receptor beta chain showed up many times. Germline V CDR1 and CDR2: MNHNS, SASEGT. Unmatched junction bases numbered 7, after V lost 5 bases and J lost 4 bases. This CDR3 contains 16 residues. The data derive from a study of T cells in Graves' hyperthyroidism and ophthalmopathy. TCR beta CDR3 regions were amplified from RNA transcripts. An initial round of RT-PCR targeting the TCR CDR3 relied on the HTBI primer set. TCRdb re-analysed the multiplex PCR reads in MiXCR, keeping a single row per CDR3 protein. The sample lists about 480,000 distinct CDR3 sequences, around 15% occurring once.

Sequencing used blood. The chain links TRBV6-1 to TRBJ2-2; TRBD1 matches 10 bases. The sequence came from a woman aged 18-29 years with Graves' hyperthyroidism. The CDR3 loop reads CASSPRDRGFTGELFF. Written as DNA, the CDR3 is TGTGCCAGCAGTCCCCGGGACAGGGGATTCACCGGGGAGCTGTTTTTT.